The 18 T cell receptor beta chains in this list originate from one sample, sequenced in a study of CD8+ T cells in alopecia areata. As to treatment: oral pan-JAK inhibitor, 5-10 mg twice daily. Reverse transcription of extracted RNA yielded cDNA, which provided the sequencing template. Generated by immunoSEQ multiplex PCR, the TCRdb table keeps only in-frame clones and is missing some. Among roughly 60,000 clones listed, about 43% were seen once. The sequenced sample was CD8+ T cells sorted from blood, obtained between weeks 36 and 40, from a patient treated with tofacitinib. These receptors were obtained from a human donor with alopecia areata.

The genes are TRBV2 and TRBJ2-6; D not resolved. The CDR3 is 12 residues long. Germline lookup yields CDR1 SNHLY and CDR2 FYNNEI. V was clipped by 7 bases and J by 4 bases, with 5 bases between them. The CDR3 region is CASMSGANVLTF. DNA for the CDR3: TGTGCCAGCATGAGCGGGGCCAACGTCCTGACTTTC.

J is TRBJ2-3 and V is TRBV14, with 10 bases fitting TRBD2. CDR3 length: 16 amino acids. Germline CDR1 SGHDN, CDR2 FVKESK. V lost 5 bases and J lost 4; bases outside the gene matches: 9. CDR3 residues: CASSILAGEGADTQYF. The DNA for the CDR3 is TGTGCCAGCAGCATCCTAGCGGGAGAAGGAGCAGATACGCAGTATTTT. The full variable domain, with the rest looked up from reference TRBV14 and TRBJ2-3, is EAGVTQFPSHSVIEKGQTVTLRCDPISGHDNLYWYRRVMGKEIKFLLHFVKESKQDESGMPNNRFLAERTGGTYSTLKVQPAELEDSGVYFCASSILAGEGADTQYFGPGTRLTVL.

The chain employs TRBV27 and TRBJ2-7; perhaps TRBD2 as D (7 bases). The CDR3 loop spans 16 amino acids. The germline gives CDR1 MNHEY, CDR2 SMNVEV (reference sequence). V lost 4 bases, J lost 6 bases, and 22 bases lay in between. CDR3 DNA sequence: TGTGCCAGCAGTTCGTGGGTCGGGGGGCCCTCGGGCGAGCAGTACTTC. Translating it yields CASSSWVGGPSGEQYF.

This clone was counted between two and nine times. The V call is TRBV7-2, the J call TRBJ2-7; weak D call: TRBD1 (6 bases). V was pared by 4 bases and J by 6 bases, with 16 bases between. CDR3 length equals 14 residues. Germline V CDR1 and CDR2: SGHTA, FQGNSA. The CDR3 reads CASSSTGPRGEQYF. Here the CDR3 DNA reads TGTGCCAGCAGCTCTACAGGGCCCAGAGGCGAGCAGTACTTC.

The CDR3 here is CAWSVGTIGTGAYEQYF. The CDR3 DNA reads TGTGCCTGGAGTGTCGGTACTATTGGGACAGGGGCGTACGAGCAGTACTTC. The chain is built from TRBV30 and TRBJ2-7, with TRBD1 matching 10 bases. CDR3 length: 17 amino acids. Germline V gives CDR1 GTSNPN, CDR2 SVGIG (reference sequence). J lost 4 bases, V lost 0 bases, and 12 bases had no gene match. The full variable domain, its missing parts supplied by reference TRBV30 and TRBJ2-7, is SQTIHQWPATLVQPVGSPLSLECTVEGTSNPNLYWYRQAAGRGLQLLFYSVGIGQISSEVPQNLSASRPQDRQFILSSKKLLLSDSGFYLCAWSVGTIGTGAYEQYFGPGTRLTVT.

This clone has a handful of counts. The J gene is TRBJ2-1, the V gene TRBV15, with D perhaps matching TRBD2 (5 bases). Germline-derived CDR1 and CDR2 are LNHNV and YYDKDF (reference sequence). CDR3 length equals 14 residues. The V end lost 0 bases, the J end lost 10 bases, and 13 bases lay between the germline ends. CDR3 sequence reads: CATSRDFEGGEQFF. The CDR3 DNA reads TGTGCCACCAGCAGAGATTTCGAAGGCGGGGAGCAGTTCTTC. The entire variable domain, with the rest obtained from reference TRBV15 and TRBJ2-1, is as follows: DAMVIQNPRYQVTQFGKPVTLSCSQTLNHNVMYWYQQKSSQAPKLLFHYYDKDFNNEADTPDNFQSRRPNTSFCFLDIRSPGLGDTAMYLCATSRDFEGGEQFFGPGTRLTVL.

This clone was observed at least ten times. The gene calls are TRBV6-1 and TRBJ2-1, with D possibly being TRBD2 (5 bases). CDR1 and CDR2 (germline): MNHNS, SASEGT. V lost 1 base to trimming and J lost 9 bases, with 16 bases between them. This CDR3 region has 15 residues. CDR3 nucleotide sequence: TGTGCCAGCAGTGAAGTCTTGGGAGAATGGCCTGAGCAGTTCTTC. Translating gives CASSEVLGEWPEQFF.

V and J are TRBV29-1 and TRBJ2-3; perhaps TRBD2 as D (5 bases). The CDR3 extends over 13 amino acids. V dropped 6 bases and J dropped 2 bases, with 12 bases sitting between them. Germline-derived CDR1 and CDR2 are SQVTM and ANQGSEA. The CDR3 loop is CSVIATNTDTQYF. DNA for the CDR3: TGCAGCGTCATAGCGACAAACACAGATACGCAGTATTTT.

CDR3 coding DNA: TGTGCCGCCAATTACCTGTGGGACAGAACCTACGAGCAGTACTTC. Amino acid sequence: CAANYLWDRTYEQYF. This chain connects TRBV6-1 to TRBJ2-7; 7 nucleotides align to TRBD1. Germline trimming cut 11 bases from V and 2 bases from J; bases unmatched to any gene: 15. CDR1 and CDR2 (germline): MNHNS, SASEGT. The CDR3 is 15 amino acids.

The chain recombines TRBV29-1 with TRBJ2-7, with D tentatively TRBD1 (6 bases). CDR1 and CDR2 from the germline V gene are SQVTM and ANQGSEA. V lost 7 bases and J lost 2, with 9 bases in between. The CDR3 loop spans 11 amino acids. CDR3 protein: CSAQGAYEQYF. The CDR3 region has the DNA TGCAGCGCACAGGGTGCCTACGAGCAGTACTTC.

This rearrangement joins TRBV25-1 to TRBJ1-5; D call uncertain. Trimming took off 6 bases at V and 5 bases at J, with 14 bases between the two ends. Germline V lookup: CDR1 MGHDK, CDR2 SYGVNS. This CDR3 has 14 residues. The DNA of the CDR3 is TGTGCCAGCAGCAAATCGGAAATTTATCAGCCCCAGCATTTT. This gives the protein CASSKSEIYQPQHF.

This clone was observed a few times. The chain recombines TRBV7-9 with TRBJ2-5, with D possibly TRBD1 on 5 matching bases. The CDR3 covers 14 residues. Looked up from germline, CDR1 is SEHNR and CDR2 is FQNEAQ (reference sequence). The V end was cut by 5 bases, the J end by 0 bases, with 10 bases between. The CDR3 nucleotides are TGTGCCAGCAGCCCTAGGGGTAACCAAGAGACCCAGTACTTC. It encodes CASSPRGNQETQYF.

The gene calls are TRBV27 and TRBJ2-7; TRBD2 matches 8 bases. The germline V gene encodes CDR1 MNHEY and CDR2 SMNVEV (reference sequence). CDR3 length equals 16 residues. V was clipped by 5 bases and J by 5 bases; unmatched bases: 14. CDR3 amino acids: CASSPLFSGSNHEQYF. The CDR3 region has the DNA TGTGCCAGCAGTCCTCTTTTCAGCGGGAGTAACCACGAGCAGTACTTC.

Only a few counts were recorded for this clone. The chain carries TRBV6-1 and TRBJ2-2; D is perhaps TRBD2 (7 bases). This CDR3 spans 13 amino acids. Trimming left V 6 bases short and J 7 bases short, with 12 bases between. Per germline, CDR1 MNHNS and CDR2 SASEGT. CDR3: CASRAGGLGELFF. As DNA, the CDR3 is TGTGCCAGCAGAGCCGGGGGGCTCGGGGAGCTGTTTTTT.

V gene TRBV30 combines with J gene TRBJ2-1; D gene ambiguous. Trimming stripped 0 bases from V and 6 bases from J, with 9 bases between. The germline V gene encodes CDR1 GTSNPN and CDR2 SVGIG (reference sequence). This CDR3 contains 13 residues. The CDR3 spells CAWSVVPPNEQFF. The CDR3 DNA sequence: TGTGCCTGGAGTGTAGTACCCCCCAATGAGCAGTTCTTC. Full variable domain (rest looked up from reference TRBV30 and TRBJ2-1): SQTIHQWPATLVQPVGSPLSLECTVEGTSNPNLYWYRQAAGRGLQLLFYSVGIGQISSEVPQNLSASRPQDRQFILSSKKLLLSDSGFYLCAWSVVPPNEQFFGPGTRLTVL.

CDR3 in DNA: TGCGCCAGCAGCTTTTTGTGGGGCGTCAAAAACATTCAGTACTTC. Translating it yields CASSFLWGVKNIQYF. V is TRBV5-1 and J is TRBJ2-4; D may be TRBD1 (5 bases). Germline CDR1 reads SGHRS; CDR2 reads YFSETQ. CDR3 length: 15 residues. Deletions cut 2 bases from V and 3 bases from J, with 12 bases between.

The genes are TRBV13 and TRBJ2-5; D possibly corresponds to TRBD2 (6 bases). CDR1 is PRHDT, CDR2 FYEKMQ, per germline (reference sequence). Trimming took 3 bases from V and 5 from J, leaving 16 bases between them. This CDR3 region has 15 residues. CDR3 amino acids: CASSFSRGKTETQYF. In nucleotides, the CDR3 is TGTGCCAGCAGCTTTAGTCGGGGGAAGACGGAGACCCAGTACTTC.

This clone was seen a handful of times. The rearrangement uses TRBV7-9 and TRBJ2-5; 13 positions agree with TRBD2. There are 15 residues in the CDR3. Looked up from germline, CDR1 is SEHNR and CDR2 is FQNEAQ (reference sequence). V was pared by 5 bases and J by 5 bases, with 5 bases of the junction left unmatched. CDR3: CASSGLAGVRETQYF. The CDR3, as DNA: TGTGCCAGCAGCGGACTAGCGGGAGTTAGGGAGACCCAGTACTTC.